This T cell receptor (beta chain) came from a study of T cells expressing NK-cell markers. Study summary: One of eight sequenced donors was HCMV-seronegative; the other seven were seropositive. Findings and limits, study-wide: HCMV specificity was not established for the expanded NKG2C+ T cell clones.

In germline, CDR1 is SEHNR, CDR2 FQNEAQ (reference sequence). This CDR3 contains 15 residues. Concerning this clonotype itself: Its antigen is currently unknown.

With the 5' RACE reads reprocessed, TCRdb shows one record per CDR3 protein and no DNA. The sample is made up of some 340,000 distinct CDR3 sequences, and the top ten hold roughly 5.4% of it. This sequence joins TRBV7-9 and TRBJ2-5; TCRdb selects TRBD1, and the lack of DNA leaves this call unchecked. This receptor was obtained from a man between 18 and 69 years old in good health. Sequenced sample: blood T cells: a sorted CD56 or NKG2C T cell subset, CD4+ or CD8+ T cells, or bulk PBMC T cells (not recorded which). The CDR3 loop reads CASSLPGMRWETQYF.